These 17 T cell receptor beta chains were all obtained from the same sample, sequenced in a study of blood T cell repertoires in COVID-19. Data came from immunoSEQ multiplex PCR; TCRdb stores just in-frame clones and leaves some out. The sample records around 230,000 clones, more than 65% being singletons. The sample was peripheral blood. The source is a man in his forties who had recovered from COVID-19.

The rearrangement joins TRBV4-1 to TRBJ2-1; 9 bases match TRBD2. Trimming cost V 4 bases and J 8 bases; bases outside gene matches: 18. Germline V gene data show CDR1 as MGHRA and CDR2 as YSYEKL. The CDR3 extends over 18 amino acids. DNA for the CDR3: TGCGCCAGCAGCCCGACTAGCGGAGGGACCGAACTACCGGATGAGCAGTTCTTC. As protein: CASSPTSGGTELPDEQFF.

The chain employs TRBV4-1 and TRBJ1-1; D is unresolved. V was clipped by 0 bases and J by 10 bases, with 15 bases between them. This CDR3 region has 14 residues. Germline CDR1 MGHRA, CDR2 YSYEKL. The CDR3 bases are TGCGCCAGCAGCCAAGAATTGAACATTCAAAGAGCTTTCTTT. Protein product: CASSQELNIQRAFF.

The J gene is TRBJ1-4, the V gene TRBV6-5; D not resolved. This CDR3 region has 15 residues. Germline V gene sequence: CDR1 MNHEY, CDR2 SVGAGI. The V and J ends lost 8 bases and 8 bases respectively, with 21 bases between them. CDR3 in DNA: TGTGCCAGCGTAATAGGCCACGCGACTCCGGAAAAACTGTTTTTT. This translates into CASVIGHATPEKLFF.

This clone was found once. V is TRBV27 and J is TRBJ2-7; 13 nucleotides line up with TRBD2. This CDR3 is built from 15 residues. The V and J ends lost 1 base and 5 bases, in that order; junction bases with no gene match: 2. Looked up from germline, CDR1 is MNHEY and CDR2 is SMNVEV (reference sequence). DNA for the CDR3: TGTGCCAGCAGTTTATTTGGGACTAGCGGGAACGAGCAGTACTTC. Its protein is CASSLFGTSGNEQYF.

The chain uses TRBV10-1 and TRBJ2-1; 7 positions agree with TRBD2. The V gene's germline CDR1 is WNHNN and CDR2 SYGVQD (reference sequence). With 2 bases clipped from V and 7 bases from J, the junction kept 5 bases outside the gene matches. This CDR3 is 14 amino acids long. CDR3 residues: CASSESGGGNEQFF. The CDR3 coding sequence is TGCGCCAGCAGTGAGAGTGGGGGGGGTAATGAGCAGTTCTTC.

This sequence joins TRBV5-8 and TRBJ2-3; 8 bases agree with TRBD2. The CDR3 is made up of 17 amino acids. J was trimmed by 0 bases and V by 3 bases; bases with no gene match: 9. Germline loops: CDR1 SGHTS, CDR2 YDEGEE. DNA of the CDR3: TGTGCCAGCAGCTCCCGCCGACTAGCGATAAGCACAGATACGCAGTATTTT. This codes for CASSSRRLAISTDTQYF.

This sequence joins TRBV7-9 and TRBJ2-1, with D tentatively TRBD2 (7 bases). V was pared by 6 bases and J by 9 bases, with 21 bases between. Germline values: CDR1 SEHNR, CDR2 FQNEAQ (reference sequence). This CDR3 comprises 15 residues. The CDR3: CASSPRGGGGREQFF. The CDR3 DNA is TGTGCCAGCAGTCCCCGTGGGGGCGGGGGACGTGAGCAGTTCTTC. Using reference TRBV7-9 and TRBJ2-1 for the parts outside the CDR3, the full variable domain is DTGVSQNPRHKITKRGQNVTFRCDPISEHNRLYWYRQTLGQGPEFLTYFQNEAQLEKSRLLSDRFSAERPKGSFSTLEIQRTEQGDSAMYLCASSPRGGGGREQFFGPGTRLTVL.

Note on this clone: An end of the junction does not agree with germline; a read error may underlie this. The V and J genes are TRBV27 and TRBJ1-1, with a tentative D call TRBD1 (6 bases). The CDR3 length is 13 residues. In germline, CDR1 is MNHEY, CDR2 SMNVEV (reference sequence). CDR3 sequence reads: CASSFRGNTEAFF. The CDR3 DNA follows: TGTGCCAGTAGTTTCAGGGGGAACACTGAAGCTTTCTTT.

V and J are TRBV2 and TRBJ1-5; 11 nucleotides agree with TRBD1. J was trimmed by 6 bases and V by 6 bases; bases with no gene match: 7. This CDR3 region has 15 residues. Germline V gives CDR1 SNHLY, CDR2 FYNNEI. Here the CDR3 reads CASSSGQGAIQPQHF. The CDR3 nucleotides are TGTGCCAGCAGCTCAGGACAGGGGGCGATTCAGCCCCAGCATTTT. The variable domain in full, completed from reference TRBV2 and TRBJ1-5, reads EPEVTQTPSHQVTQMGQEVILRCVPISNHLYFYWYRQILGQKVEFLVSFYNNEISEKSEIFDDQFSVERPDGSNFTLKIRSTKLEDSAMYFCASSSGQGAIQPQHFGDGTRLSIL.

The V call is TRBV11-3, the J call TRBJ2-5, with D possibly TRBD2 on 6 matching bases. The CDR3 covers 15 residues. Germline lookup yields CDR1 SGHNT and CDR2 YENEEA. Trimming took 5 bases from V and 1 from J, leaving 14 bases between them. CDR3 in DNA: TGTGCCAGCAGCAGTCCCCGGGGGATCCAAGAGACCCAGTACTTC. It translates to CASSSPRGIQETQYF.

This clone was found a few times. The chain carries TRBV6-5 and TRBJ1-1, with 8 bases lining up with TRBD1. V gave up 5 bases and J gave up 1 base; unmatched junction bases: 3. The length of the CDR3 is 14 residues. Germline-derived CDR1 and CDR2 are MNHEY and SVGAGI. The CDR3 spells CASSRTGRNTEAFF. CDR3 coding DNA: TGTGCCAGCAGTCGGACAGGGAGGAACACTGAAGCTTTCTTT.

This chain connects TRBV20-1 to TRBJ2-1; a weak D match, TRBD2 (6 bases). Germline V gene sequence: CDR1 DFQATT, CDR2 SNEGSKA (reference sequence). Trimming took off 3 bases at V and 4 bases at J, with 16 bases between the two ends. CDR3 length: 15 residues. CDR3: CSASRLALVYNEQFF. CDR3 coding DNA: TGCAGTGCTAGTAGGCTAGCGCTAGTATACAATGAGCAGTTCTTC.

The chain combines TRBV9 with TRBJ2-7, with D perhaps TRBD2 (5 bases). Deletions cut 0 bases from V and 6 bases from J, with 16 bases between. This CDR3 region has 15 residues. Germline V gene sequence: CDR1 SGDLS, CDR2 YYNGEE. The CDR3 DNA is TGTGCCAGCAGCGTAGGGCCACTAGAGGTAGGCGAGCAGTACTTC. Translation gives CASSVGPLEVGEQYF.

The J gene is TRBJ1-2, the V gene TRBV27; perhaps TRBD1 as D (5 bases). V was clipped by 5 bases and J by 3 bases, with 10 bases between them. The CDR3 is made up of 13 amino acids. The germline CDR1 and CDR2 sequences are MNHEY and SMNVEV (reference sequence). The CDR3 sequence: CASSTDSYYGYTF. CDR3 in DNA: TGTGCCAGCAGTACCGACAGCTACTATGGCTACACCTTC.

V and J are TRBV27 and TRBJ2-7; D is possibly TRBD1 (6 bases). Germline loops: CDR1 MNHEY, CDR2 SMNVEV (reference sequence). Trimming removed 5 bases at V and 4 bases at J, with 15 bases between. The CDR3 length is 14 residues. CDR3 sequence (DNA): TGTGCCAGCAGTGGCCAGGGGTACGGTTACGAGCAGTACTTC. Translating it yields CASSGQGYGYEQYF.

The chain joins TRBV7-9 to TRBJ2-7; D is uncertain. Trimming took 5 bases from V and 0 from J, leaving 14 bases between them. The CDR3 has 15 residues. Germline-derived CDR1 and CDR2 are SEHNR and FQNEAQ (reference sequence). Here the CDR3 reads CASSPEDTVSYEQYF. CDR3 DNA sequence: TGTGCCAGCAGCCCGGAAGACACAGTCTCCTACGAGCAGTACTTC. Filled out from reference TRBV7-9 and TRBJ2-7, the complete variable domain reads DTGVSQNPRHKITKRGQNVTFRCDPISEHNRLYWYRQTLGQGPEFLTYFQNEAQLEKSRLLSDRFSAERPKGSFSTLEIQRTEQGDSAMYLCASSPEDTVSYEQYFGPGTRLTVT.

The chain links TRBV6-5 to TRBJ1-6, with 8 bases matching TRBD1. Germline loops: CDR1 MNHEY, CDR2 SVGAGI. The CDR3 runs 15 residues. V gave up 5 bases and J gave up 7 bases; unmatched junction bases: 7. The CDR3 DNA sequence: TGTGCCAGCAGTCGCTTTCGGACAGGGAATTCACCCCTCCACTTT. Translated: CASSRFRTGNSPLHF.